This T cell receptor beta chain was recovered during a study of T cells in Graves' hyperthyroidism and ophthalmopathy (dated by TCRdb to between 2017 and 2020). At the level of the whole study: Peripheral blood samples were taken at initial diagnosis, before any treatment was given. To identify TCR V-J signatures that set the groups apart, the researchers used a discovery cohort of roughly 100 patients, made up of around 40 with Graves' ophthalmopathy and 55 to 65 with stable Graves' hyperthyroidism. According to the paper, TCR Vbeta CDR3 sequencing was carried out on 135 peripheral blood samples, which came from 40 to 45 ophthalmopathy, 75 to 80 hyperthyroidism and approximately 17 progressor patients. Prospective prediction of ophthalmopathy was tested in an independent validation cohort consisting of some 20 hyperthyroidism patients and more than 15 patients who later progressed to ophthalmopathy. After sampling, hyperthyroidism patients received methimazole starting at 30 mg daily, and ophthalmopathy patients received high-dose intravenous methylprednisolone. In several Graves' hyperthyroidism patients, the study also compared T-cell repertoires from thyroid tissue with T-cell repertoires from blood. The 75 to 100 discovery patients were randomly divided into training and test sets at a 7:3 ratio. Overall results and qualifications from the work: Most expanded thyroid clonotypes (frequency above 0.001) were also found in blood, which suggests that blood repertoires may mirror thyroid immune responses. During validation, the model predicted progression to ophthalmopathy a median of around six months ahead of onset, with more than 60% sensitivity and around 72% specificity. Sample size was not statistically predetermined, and blinding of investigators to group allocation was not performed. Ophthalmopathy was separated from stable hyperthyroidism by a 13 V-J signature model, with around 90% sensitivity and around 81% specificity obtained in cross-validation and 80%/75% obtained in testing.

The TCR beta CDR3 regions were amplified from RNA transcripts. The first round of RT-PCR for the TCR CDR3 was performed with the HTBI primer set and the Qiagen OneStep RT-PCR kit. Libraries were constructed in a second round of multiplex PCR, after which size selection and purification were carried out. Libraries were sequenced paired-end with 100 bp reads on an Illumina HiSeq2000. The paper's data handling went like this. Raw data were processed with SOAPnuke, discarding reads with adapters, uncalled bases, mean Phred below 15, or no exact constant-primer or identifier match. COPE v1.2.5 was used to merge high-quality paired reads, and clonotypes were defined as unique nucleotide sequences. MiTCR v1.1 was used to align the clonotypes against IMGT TRBV, TRBD and TRBJ reference segments. The analysis included only V-J combinations with a frequency above 0.0001, which together covered more than 98% of the repertoires. The TCS score was defined as F50 (clonal expansion) divided by E x V (chaos), with BLOSUM62-based TCRdist calculated between CDR3 peptides within each V-J. Welch's t-statistics and random forest reduced 500 to 550 V-J features to under 15, which were used in a naive Bayes classifier (R e1071). The similarity between thyroid and blood repertoires was quantified using the Morisita-Horn index. TCRdb reanalyzed the raw reads on its own, using fastp at Q25 for trimming and MiXCR for clone calling, and kept in-frame beta chains. Each entry is one CDR3 protein sequence, shown with its most common DNA and genes. Clone size and V and J calls follow TCRdb, not the original study. Here the sample has around 97,000 distinct CDR3 sequences; 45% to 50% occur a single time. 20% to 30% of the sample is in the top ten clones.

From a lookup of the germline V gene, CDR1 and CDR2 are SQVTM and ANQGSEA. From the cysteine through the phenylalanine, the CDR3 covers 11 amino acids. The sequence is cut down to CDR3 DNA, 33 bases in frame from base 1. V lost 6 bases and J lost 4 bases, and the count of bases not matched to a germline gene is 2. As for this clonotype: It lacks a known antigen. Nothing much larger sits one base from this clone, and base qualities are not available.

Stable Graves' hyperthyroidism was defined as the absence of progression to ophthalmopathy over 18 months of follow-up. Hyperthyroidism patients were newly diagnosed, with disease duration under 2 months, and aged 18 to 65 years. Any patient with an uncontrolled infection, another autoimmune disease, pregnancy or lactation was excluded. Diagnoses relied on clinical symptoms, serum thyroxine and TRAb, thyroid ultrasound and orbital computed tomography. PBMCs were isolated from about 9.2 ml of fresh peripheral blood by Ficoll-Paque density gradient centrifugation. Total RNA was extracted using Trizol reagent, and RNA quality was assessed on an Agilent 2100 Bioanalyzer.

The sequencing input was blood. The sequence joins TRBV29-1 to TRBJ1-1, with 7 central nucleotides matching TRBD1. The TCR comes from a man in his forties or fifties with Graves' hyperthyroidism. The CDR3 reads as follows: CSVTGSTEAFF. The DNA sequence is TGCAGCGTGACAGGGTCCACTGAAGCTTTCTTT.